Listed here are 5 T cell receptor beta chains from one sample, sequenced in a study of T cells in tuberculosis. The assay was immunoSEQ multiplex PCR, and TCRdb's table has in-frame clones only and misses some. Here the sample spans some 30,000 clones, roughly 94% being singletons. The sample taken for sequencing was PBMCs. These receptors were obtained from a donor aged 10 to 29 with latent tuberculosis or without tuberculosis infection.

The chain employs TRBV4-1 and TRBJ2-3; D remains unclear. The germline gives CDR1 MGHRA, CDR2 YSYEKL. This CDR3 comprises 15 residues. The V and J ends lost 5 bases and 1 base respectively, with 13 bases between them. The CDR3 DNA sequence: TGCGCCAGCAGCTCACATGCCTTGCGCACAGATACGCAGTATTTT. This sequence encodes CASSSHALRTDTQYF.

CDR3 residues: CASSISGTFLYGYTF. CDR3 bases: TGTGCCAGTAGTATATCCGGGACTTTCCTTTATGGCTACACCTTC. This chain uses TRBV19 with TRBJ1-2, with a weak D call TRBD1 (5 bases). Germline loops: CDR1 LNHDA, CDR2 SQIVND (reference sequence). V lost 2 bases, J lost 5 bases, and 15 bases lay in between. CDR3 length equals 15 residues. The full variable domain, with the rest looked up from reference TRBV19 and TRBJ1-2, is DGGITQSPKYLFRKEGQNVTLSCEQNLNHDAMYWYRQDPGQGLRLIYYSQIVNDFQKGDIAEGYSVSREKKESFPLTVTSAQKNPTAFYLCASSISGTFLYGYTFGSGTRLTVV.

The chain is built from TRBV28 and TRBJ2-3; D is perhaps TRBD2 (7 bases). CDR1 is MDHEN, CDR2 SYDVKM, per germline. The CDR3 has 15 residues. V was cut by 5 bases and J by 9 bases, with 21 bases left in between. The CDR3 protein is CASSGSLGGPGTQYF. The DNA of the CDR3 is TGTGCCAGCAGTGGTAGTCTGGGGGGGCCGGGAACGCAGTATTTT.

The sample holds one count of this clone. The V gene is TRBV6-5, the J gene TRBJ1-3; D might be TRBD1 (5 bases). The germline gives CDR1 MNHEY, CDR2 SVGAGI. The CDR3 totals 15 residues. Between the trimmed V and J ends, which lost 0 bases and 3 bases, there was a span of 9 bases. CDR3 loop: CASSYSFQGGNTIYF. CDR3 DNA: TGTGCCAGCAGTTACTCGTTCCAGGGTGGAAACACCATATATTTT.

The DNA of the CDR3 is TGTGCCAGTAGTATGACAGGGACTGAAGCTTTCTTT. This encodes CASSMTGTEAFF. The chain joins TRBV19 to TRBJ1-1, with 7 bases identical to TRBD1. This CDR3 has 12 amino acids. V lost 3 bases, J lost 5 bases, and 0 bases stayed unmatched. Germline-derived CDR1 and CDR2 are LNHDA and SQIVND (reference sequence).